Following are 7 T cell receptor beta chains from one sample sequenced in a study of cytomegalovirus exposure and HLA in healthy donors. A multiplex PCR was run with 60 Vbeta primers and 13 Jbeta primers. The repertoire was sequenced with immunoSEQ multiplex PCR; TCRdb's copy has only in-frame clones and lacks some. The sample includes approximately 53,000 clones, roughly 80% of them seen just once. The sample taken for sequencing was PBMCs. All receptors derive from a man aged 25 to 40 in good health and CMV-seropositive.

The chain links TRBV9 to TRBJ1-4, with D possibly TRBD1 on 5 matching bases. Trimming removed 0 bases at V and 3 bases at J, with 9 bases between. The germline V gene has CDR1 SGDLS and CDR2 YYNGEE. The CDR3 covers 15 residues. DNA for the CDR3: TGTGCCAGCAGCGTAGGGGGGGGATCTAATGAAAAACTGTTTTTT. Translating gives CASSVGGGSNEKLFF. Variable domain in full (rest from reference TRBV9 and TRBJ1-4): DSGVTQTPKHLITATGQRVTLRCSPRSGDLSVYWYQQSLDQGLQFLIQYYNGEERAKGNILERFSAQQFPDLHSELNLSSLELGDSALYFCASSVGGGSNEKLFFGSGTQLSVL.

The chain carries TRBV9 and TRBJ2-2; D gene uncertain. Trimming pared 0 bases from V and 3 bases from J, leaving 9 bases between. The CDR3 extends over 15 amino acids. Per the germline V gene, CDR1 is SGDLS and CDR2 is YYNGEE. CDR3 loop: CASSVDSQYTGELFF. Written as DNA, the CDR3 is TGTGCCAGCAGCGTAGACAGCCAATACACCGGGGAGCTGTTTTTT. The variable domain in full, completed from reference TRBV9 and TRBJ2-2, reads DSGVTQTPKHLITATGQRVTLRCSPRSGDLSVYWYQQSLDQGLQFLIQYYNGEERAKGNILERFSAQQFPDLHSELNLSSLELGDSALYFCASSVDSQYTGELFFGEGSRLTVL.

This CDR3 reads CASSVAGLAAYNEQFF. Here the CDR3 DNA reads TGTGCCAGCAGCGTAGCTGGGCTAGCGGCCTACAATGAGCAGTTCTTC. The gene calls are TRBV9 and TRBJ2-1; 7 bases are a match to TRBD2. V lost 0 bases and J lost 2; bases outside the gene matches: 5. Germline CDR1 is SGDLS and CDR2 is YYNGEE. CDR3 length: 16 amino acids.

This clone was detected once. This sequence joins TRBV4-1 and TRBJ2-1; D unresolved. CDR3 length equals 14 residues. Germline V gene lookup returns CDR1 MGHRA and CDR2 YSYEKL. V was shortened by 2 bases and J by 7 bases, with 12 bases between the two germline ends. The CDR3 sequence: CASSQLYRRNEQFF. Written as DNA, the CDR3 is TGCGCCAGCAGCCAACTCTACAGACGAAATGAGCAGTTCTTC.

The rearrangement joins TRBV2 to TRBJ1-1; D remains unclear. Germline lookup yields CDR1 SNHLY and CDR2 FYNNEI. V gave up 5 bases and J gave up 10 bases, with 14 bases separating them. The CDR3 covers 12 residues. CDR3 sequence: CASSRDMDGAFF. CDR3 nucleotide sequence: TGTGCCAGCAGTCGTGACATGGATGGAGCTTTCTTT.

This clone was counted only a few times. The J gene is TRBJ2-4, the V gene TRBV7-6; D unclear. The V and J ends lost 5 bases and 5 bases respectively, with 19 bases between them. Germline V gene lookup returns CDR1 SGHVS and CDR2 FNYEAQ. CDR3 length: 16 amino acids. CDR3 sequence reads: CASSRSWSADENIQYF. The DNA of the CDR3 is TGTGCCAGCAGCCGAAGTTGGTCGGCGGATGAAAACATTCAGTACTTC.

The gene calls are TRBV27 and TRBJ1-5; TRBD1 aligns across 10 bases. CDR1 MNHEY and CDR2 SMNVEV come from the germline V gene (reference sequence). The ends lost 3 bases at V and 6 bases at J; junction bases unmatched: 11. This CDR3 region has 17 residues. CDR3 residues: CASSFNSGTGVFQPQHF. DNA for the CDR3: TGTGCCAGCAGTTTTAACTCCGGGACAGGGGTTTTTCAGCCCCAGCATTTT.